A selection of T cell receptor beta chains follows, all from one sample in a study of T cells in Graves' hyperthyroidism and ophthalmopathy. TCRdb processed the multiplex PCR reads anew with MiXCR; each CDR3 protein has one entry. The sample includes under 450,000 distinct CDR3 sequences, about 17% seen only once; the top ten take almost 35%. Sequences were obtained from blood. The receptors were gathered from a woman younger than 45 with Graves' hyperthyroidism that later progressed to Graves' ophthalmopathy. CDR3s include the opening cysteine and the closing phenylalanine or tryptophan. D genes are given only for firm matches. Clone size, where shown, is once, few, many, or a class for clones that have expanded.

CDR3nt: TGTGCCTGGACACCGGGAGACTCTGGAAACACCATATATTTT
CDR3aa: CAWTPGDSGNTIYF
d_gene: .
abundance: many
v_gene: TRBV30
j_gene: TRBJ1-3

CDR3nt: TGTGCCAGCAGTGACCGGGACAGCTCCATGAACACTGAAGCTTTCTTT
CDR3aa: CASSDRDSSMNTEAFF
d_gene: TRBD1
abundance: many
v_gene: TRBV7-9
j_gene: TRBJ1-1

CDR3nt: TGTGCCAGCAGCTTGAACGTCGGGGGGATTCCTTTCTTT
CDR3aa: CASSLNVGGIPFF
d_gene: .
abundance: .
v_gene: TRBV5-6
j_gene: TRBJ1-1

CDR3nt: TGTGCCATCAGTGATCGAGCTAGCGGGGATTCCTACGAGCAGTACTTC
CDR3aa: CAISDRASGDSYEQYF
d_gene: TRBD2
abundance: many
v_gene: TRBV10-3
j_gene: TRBJ2-7

CDR3nt: TGCAGTGCTAGAGATCACGGGTCACCCCTCCACTTT
CDR3aa: CSARDHGSPLHF
d_gene: .
abundance: many
v_gene: TRBV20-1
j_gene: TRBJ1-6

CDR3nt: TGTGCCAGCAGCGCCGCCCCGGGACAGATTTCCAATGAGCAGTTCTTC
CDR3aa: CASSAAPGQISNEQFF
d_gene: TRBD1
abundance: many
v_gene: TRBV7-8
j_gene: TRBJ2-1

CDR3nt: TGTGCCAGCAGTGAATTTCAGGGGGCGCGGGAGCTGTTTTTT
CDR3aa: CASSEFQGARELFF
d_gene: TRBD1
abundance: many
v_gene: TRBV2
j_gene: TRBJ2-2

CDR3nt: TGTGCCACCAGCAGAGATCGTACAAATCGCAATCAGCCCCAGCATTTT
CDR3aa: CATSRDRTNRNQPQHF
d_gene: .
abundance: many
v_gene: TRBV15
j_gene: TRBJ1-5

CDR3nt: TGTGCCAGCAGTTTGGTCAGCTCGAACACCGGGGAGCTGTTTTTT
CDR3aa: CASSLVSSNTGELFF
d_gene: .
abundance: many
v_gene: TRBV28
j_gene: TRBJ2-2

CDR3nt: TGTGCCAGCAGTTTCAACAGCTACTATGGCTACACCTTC
CDR3aa: CASSFNSYYGYTF
d_gene: .
abundance: .
v_gene: TRBV28
j_gene: TRBJ1-2

CDR3nt: TGCGCCAGCAGCTTGTCTAGCGGGGGGGTCAAGACCGGGGAGCTGTTTTTT
CDR3aa: CASSLSSGGVKTGELFF
d_gene: TRBD2
abundance: few
v_gene: TRBV5-1
j_gene: TRBJ2-2

CDR3nt: TGTGCCACCAGCAGAGAAAGGGACTTCTCCTACGAGCAGTACTTC
CDR3aa: CATSRERDFSYEQYF
d_gene: .
abundance: .
v_gene: TRBV15
j_gene: TRBJ2-7

CDR3nt: TGTGCCAGCAGTTTCAGACAGGGGCGTCTCACCGGGGAGCTGTTTTTT
CDR3aa: CASSFRQGRLTGELFF
d_gene: TRBD1
abundance: .
v_gene: TRBV11-2
j_gene: TRBJ2-2

CDR3nt: TGTGCCAGCAGACCGGGAGGGAGGACAGATACGCAGTATTTT
CDR3aa: CASRPGGRTDTQYF
d_gene: TRBD2
abundance: once
v_gene: TRBV12-3/TRBV12-4
j_gene: TRBJ2-3

CDR3nt: TGTGCCAGCCTTGACACCGGGGAGCTGTTTTTT
CDR3aa: CASLDTGELFF
d_gene: .
abundance: .
v_gene: TRBV7-9
j_gene: TRBJ2-2

CDR3nt: TGTGCCAGCAGTTTAACGGCAGGGATAGGCTATGGCTACACCTTC
CDR3aa: CASSLTAGIGYGYTF
d_gene: .
abundance: .
v_gene: TRBV12-3/TRBV12-4
j_gene: TRBJ1-2

CDR3nt: TGTGCCAGTAGTCGAACTAGCTGGAATGAGCAGTTCTTC
CDR3aa: CASSRTSWNEQFF
d_gene: .
abundance: few
v_gene: TRBV19
j_gene: TRBJ2-1

CDR3nt: TGTGCCAGCAGCGGGTGGGCTGACAGCAGACATCAGCCCCAGCATTTT
CDR3aa: CASSGWADSRHQPQHF
d_gene: .
abundance: many
v_gene: TRBV28
j_gene: TRBJ1-5

CDR3nt: TGCAGTGCTAGAGATCCGATTAGCGGGAGGAAGTCCTACAATGAGCAGTTCTTC
CDR3aa: CSARDPISGRKSYNEQFF
d_gene: TRBD2
abundance: few
v_gene: TRBV20-1
j_gene: TRBJ2-1

CDR3nt: TGTGCCAGCAGTTTATCGGGGGGGCGTGAAGCTTTCTTT
CDR3aa: CASSLSGGREAFF
d_gene: .
abundance: many
v_gene: TRBV27
j_gene: TRBJ1-1

CDR3nt: TGTGCCAGCAGCTTAGTCCCAGGGGCGATCAATGAGCAGTTCTTC
CDR3aa: CASSLVPGAINEQFF
d_gene: .
abundance: many
v_gene: TRBV11-2
j_gene: TRBJ2-1

CDR3nt: TGTGCCAGCAGTGATCTAAACCGGAACACTGAAGCTTTCTTT
CDR3aa: CASSDLNRNTEAFF
d_gene: .
abundance: .
v_gene: TRBV6-1
j_gene: TRBJ1-1

CDR3nt: TGTGCCAGCAGCTCGGGGACTAGCGGGAGGGCGGGAGAGACCCAGTACTTC
CDR3aa: CASSSGTSGRAGETQYF
d_gene: TRBD2
abundance: many
v_gene: TRBV11-2
j_gene: TRBJ2-5

CDR3nt: TGTGCCAGCAGCAAAGGAAAAGATACGCAGTATTTT
CDR3aa: CASSKGKDTQYF
d_gene: .
abundance: .
v_gene: TRBV7-6
j_gene: TRBJ2-3

CDR3nt: TGTGCCAGCAGCCAAGTAGCAGGGGTAATCACTGAAGCTTTCTTT
CDR3aa: CASSQVAGVITEAFF
d_gene: .
abundance: few
v_gene: TRBV3-1
j_gene: TRBJ1-1

CDR3nt: TGCAGTGCTAGAGGGGCGGTCCCCCAGAACACTGAAGCTTTCTTT
CDR3aa: CSARGAVPQNTEAFF
d_gene: .
abundance: .
v_gene: TRBV20-1
j_gene: TRBJ1-1

CDR3nt: TGTGCCAGCCACCCCAATGGGGCAGTCCCGAACACTGAAGCTTTCTTT
CDR3aa: CASHPNGAVPNTEAFF
d_gene: .
abundance: many
v_gene: TRBV19
j_gene: TRBJ1-1

CDR3nt: TGTGCCAGCAGCTCGACCGACACCAACACAGATACGCAGTATTTT
CDR3aa: CASSSTDTNTDTQYF
d_gene: .
abundance: many
v_gene: TRBV7-9
j_gene: TRBJ2-3

CDR3nt: TGCAGCGTTGAAGTCGGGGGGCCAAACAATGAGCAGTTCTTC
CDR3aa: CSVEVGGPNNEQFF
d_gene: .
abundance: many
v_gene: TRBV29-1
j_gene: TRBJ2-1

CDR3nt: TGTGCCAGCAGTTTTGGGGTCAGGTACGAGCAGTACTTC
CDR3aa: CASSFGVRYEQYF
d_gene: .
abundance: few
v_gene: TRBV28
j_gene: TRBJ2-7

CDR3nt: TGCGCCAGCAACAAGAGGACAGGGACCTCCACAGATACGCAGTATTTT
CDR3aa: CASNKRTGTSTDTQYF
d_gene: TRBD1
abundance: many
v_gene: TRBV5-1
j_gene: TRBJ2-3

CDR3nt: TGTGCCACCAGTCCTTCCAGGGCGGGCAATCAGCCCCAGCATTTT
CDR3aa: CATSPSRAGNQPQHF
d_gene: .
abundance: many
v_gene: TRBV24-1
j_gene: TRBJ1-5

CDR3nt: TGTGCCAGCAGCTTAGAAGGTGGCGGCCTCACTGAAGCTTTCTTT
CDR3aa: CASSLEGGGLTEAFF
d_gene: .
abundance: many
v_gene: TRBV11-2
j_gene: TRBJ1-1

CDR3nt: TGTGCCAGAAGAGTGTCGGGACTAGCGGGAGCAGAGGGCGAGCAGTACTTC
CDR3aa: CARRVSGLAGAEGEQYF
d_gene: TRBD2
abundance: many
v_gene: TRBV2
j_gene: TRBJ2-7

CDR3nt: TGTGCCAGCAGCCAACCGGGACAGGGTTTCTTCGCCAAAAACATTCAGTACTTC
CDR3aa: CASSQPGQGFFAKNIQYF
d_gene: TRBD1
abundance: many
v_gene: TRBV3-1
j_gene: TRBJ2-4

CDR3nt: TGTGCCAGTAGTATAGGGCCTTGGGTCAGGGCGAGCCAGCCCCAGCATTTT
CDR3aa: CASSIGPWVRASQPQHF
d_gene: .
abundance: .
v_gene: TRBV19
j_gene: TRBJ1-5

CDR3nt: TGTGCCAGCAGGCCCACGCCCGGCCGGGACAGGGGCGAAAAAAGCACAGATACGCAGTATTTT
CDR3aa: CASRPTPGRDRGEKSTDTQYF
d_gene: TRBD1
abundance: many
v_gene: TRBV28
j_gene: TRBJ2-3

CDR3nt: TGCAGTGCCGCTCAGGGGAGGGACGGCTCACCCCTCCACTTT
CDR3aa: CSAAQGRDGSPLHF
d_gene: .
abundance: many
v_gene: TRBV20-1
j_gene: TRBJ1-6

CDR3nt: TGTGCCAGCAGAAGGACTAGCGGGGAAAGCACAGATACGCAGTATTTT
CDR3aa: CASRRTSGESTDTQYF
d_gene: TRBD2
abundance: .
v_gene: TRBV6-4
j_gene: TRBJ2-3

CDR3nt: TGTGCCAGCAGGGCAAGCTTGAACACTGAAGCTTTCTTT
CDR3aa: CASRASLNTEAFF
d_gene: .
abundance: many
v_gene: TRBV2
j_gene: TRBJ1-1